This TCR beta chain appears in the sequencing data of a study of regulatory T cells. V was cut by 3 bases and J by 0 bases, with 14 bases left in between. The CDR3 covers 16 residues. The V gene's germline CDR1 is KGHSH and CDR2 LQKENI. CD4+ cells were sorted into CD25-high CD127-low regulatory cells and CD25-low CD127-high conventional cells. In its sample, this clone was seen once. Its antigen is not identified. Amplification used 52 TRBV primers and 13 TRBJ primers. Profiled with immunoSEQ multiplex PCR; TCRdb holds only in-frame clones, not every one. The repertoire holds 30,000 to 40,000 clones, 75% to 90% seen once, with more than 2% in the top ten. Whole-study findings and limits: Hydrophobic residues at CDR3 positions 6 and 7 were enriched in conventional CD4+ T cells of CD3G-deficient patients.

V and J are TRBV18 and TRBJ1-1; D is undetermined. Sequencing was carried out using conventional CD4+ T cells sorted from blood. The clonotype originates from a person under 30 with CD3G deficiency. The CDR3 sequence: CASSPRRTYLNTEAFF. The CDR3 nucleotides are TGTGCCAGCTCACCGAGGAGGACCTACCTGAACACTGAAGCTTTCTTT.